The T cell receptor beta chain under discussion was sequenced for a study of cytomegalovirus exposure and HLA in healthy donors. Donors sampled were nominally healthy, though unrecorded immune exposures were likely. Primers for the PCR totalled 60 Vbeta and 13 Jbeta. Here immunoSEQ multiplex PCR was the method, and the copy in TCRdb shows in-frame clones only, minus some. The top ten clones hold approximately 1.5% of a sample with 130,000 or so clones, roughly 76% of them seen once. Trimming removed 2 bases at V and 2 bases at J, with 15 bases between. CDR1 and CDR2 (germline): KGHSH, LQKENI. The CDR3 is made up of 16 amino acids. Details on this clone: Its antigen remains unknown.

Regarding the study as a whole: When analyzed later, a missense DCLRE1C variant was found to be linked to TCR beta V- and J-gene trimming. HLA alleles were associated with roughly 15,000 TCR beta sequences in a later analysis at 0.05 false discovery rate. There were 150 or so TCR beta chains listed as cytomegalovirus-associated.

Sequenced material: PBMCs. The sequence came from a female donor in good health and CMV-seronegative. This chain connects TRBV18 to TRBJ2-5, with D hard to call. The CDR3 here is CASSPNPPRQQETQYF. The DNA of the CDR3 is TGTGCCAGCTCACCAAATCCCCCCCGACAACAAGAGACCCAGTACTTC.